These 12 T cell receptor beta chains were all obtained from the same sample, sequenced in a study of cytomegalovirus exposure and HLA in healthy donors. Primers for the PCR totalled 60 Vbeta and 13 Jbeta. The assay was immunoSEQ multiplex PCR, and TCRdb's table has in-frame clones only and misses some. The table lists around 86,000 clones, around 8% of them singletons. Sequenced input: PBMCs. These receptors were collected from a man aged 45-60 years in good health and CMV-seronegative.

The chain uses TRBV7-2 and TRBJ1-5; no clear D. Between the trimmed V and J ends, which lost 6 bases and 3 bases, there was a span of 9 bases. The CDR3 contains 13 residues. In germline, CDR1 is SGHTA, CDR2 FQGNSA. CDR3 coding DNA: TGTGCCAGCAGTAAACAAGACAATCAGCCCCAGCATTTT. Protein product: CASSKQDNQPQHF.

The sample holds a few counts of this clone. V gene TRBV7-3 combines with J gene TRBJ2-7, with a tentative D call TRBD2 (6 bases). Germline lookup yields CDR1 SGHTA and CDR2 FQGTGA. The CDR3 contains 14 residues. The V and J ends lost 2 bases and 4 bases respectively, with 12 bases between them. CDR3 nucleotide sequence: TGTGCCAGCAGCTTAGCGGCAGGGAGGTACGAGCAGTACTTC. This codes for CASSLAAGRYEQYF.

The chain combines TRBV19 with TRBJ1-2, with 8 nucleotides matching TRBD1. The trim removed 5 bases at V and 2 bases at J, leaving 7 bases unmatched. There are 15 residues in the CDR3. Per germline, CDR1 LNHDA and CDR2 SQIVND (reference sequence). The CDR3 nucleotides read TGTGCCAGTAGTCCGGACAGGGCATGGAACTATGGCTACACCTTC. Its protein product is CASSPDRAWNYGYTF.

The table lists this clone with a few counts. The chain couples TRBV4-1 to TRBJ1-2, with 12 bases fitting TRBD1. CDR1 MGHRA and CDR2 YSYEKL come from the germline V gene. V lost 0 bases and J lost 2; bases outside the gene matches: 10. The CDR3 is 19 residues long. The CDR3 nucleotides are TGCGCCAGCAGCCAAGATCTCAACCGGGGGACAGGGGGCAACTATGGCTACACCTTC. Its protein is CASSQDLNRGTGGNYGYTF.

The chain joins TRBV19 to TRBJ2-1, with 9 nucleotides matching TRBD2. The CDR3 is 14 amino acids. CDR1 is LNHDA, CDR2 SQIVND, per germline (reference sequence). J gave up 7 bases and V 8 bases, and 9 bases lay outside the gene matches. The CDR3 coding sequence is TGTGCCAGTCATGTAGCGGGAGTAACAAATGAGCAGTTCTTC. This codes for CASHVAGVTNEQFF.

This chain joins TRBV28 and TRBJ2-6; a possible D gene is TRBD1 (5 bases). Germline CDR1 is MDHEN and CDR2 is SYDVKM. The CDR3 length is 16 residues. The V gene lost 5 bases and the J gene lost 5 bases, with 16 bases spanning the gap. The DNA for the CDR3 is TGTGCCAGCAGTGAATCGACAGCTCTGAGGGCCAACGTCCTGACTTTC. Its protein product is CASSESTALRANVLTF. Full variable domain (remainder filled in from reference TRBV28 and TRBJ2-6): DVKVTQSSRYLVKRTGEKVFLECVQDMDHENMFWYRQDPGLGLRLIYFSYDVKMKEKGDIPEGYSVSREKKERFSLILESASTNQTSMYLCASSESTALRANVLTFGAGSRLTVL.

This clone was counted only a few times. The rearrangement uses TRBV28 and TRBJ2-5, with a weak D call TRBD2 (6 bases). From germline, CDR1 is MDHEN and CDR2 SYDVKM. CDR3 length equals 17 residues. Trimming shortened V by 0 bases and J by 1 base, and 15 bases separated the two germline ends. CDR3 in amino acids: CASSLWPRGAPQETQYF. The CDR3 nucleotides are TGTGCCAGCAGTTTATGGCCCCGCGGGGCGCCCCAAGAGACCCAGTACTTC. The whole variable domain, remainder taken from reference TRBV28 and TRBJ2-5, is DVKVTQSSRYLVKRTGEKVFLECVQDMDHENMFWYRQDPGLGLRLIYFSYDVKMKEKGDIPEGYSVSREKKERFSLILESASTNQTSMYLCASSLWPRGAPQETQYFGPGTRLLVL.

The table lists this clone with a few counts. The same CDR3 also results from other DNA sequences found in this sample. The chain carries TRBV29-1 and TRBJ2-1; 10 positions agree with TRBD2. Losses at the gene ends were 5 bases for V and 4 bases for J; bases not matched to a gene: 8. The CDR3 totals 15 residues. Germline assignment: CDR1 SQVTM and CDR2 ANQGSEA. In DNA form, the CDR3 reads TGCAGCGTTATTCCACGGACTAGCGGATACAATGAGCAGTTCTTC. It specifies CSVIPRTSGYNEQFF.

The chain recombines TRBV10-3 with TRBJ2-2; 8 bases line up with TRBD2. From germline, CDR1 is ENHRY and CDR2 SYGVKD. The V segment lost 7 bases and the J segment 6 bases; nucleotides outside the gene matches: 7. This CDR3 is 14 amino acids long. The CDR3 DNA reads as TGTGCCATCACCGGGGGGGGTGTCCCCGGGGAGCTGTTTTTT. Its translation: CAITGGGVPGELFF.

This clone was seen a handful of times. Its ends do not fully match the called genes, so a read error is possible. In DNA form, the CDR3 reads TGCGCCAGCAGCGGGGACAGGAACATTGAAGCTTTCTTT. Its protein is CASSGDRNIEAFF. V usage is TRBV5-1 and J usage is TRBJ1-1; 8 bases are a match to TRBD1. This CDR3 is built from 13 residues. The V gene's germline CDR1 is SGHRS and CDR2 YFSETQ.

The table lists this clone with a few counts. This chain connects TRBV28 to TRBJ1-2; 7 nucleotides match TRBD1. Trimming removed 4 bases from V and 6 bases from J; junction bases left unmatched: 2. Germline CDR1 MDHEN, CDR2 SYDVKM. This CDR3 spans 12 amino acids. The CDR3 here is CASSSTGNGYTF. In nucleotides, the CDR3 is TGTGCCAGCAGTTCGACAGGGAATGGCTACACCTTC.

This clone was counted a few times. The rearrangement uses TRBV5-1 and TRBJ2-1; 7 bases agree with TRBD2. Per germline, CDR1 SGHRS and CDR2 YFSETQ. V gave up 5 bases and J gave up 4 bases; unmatched junction bases: 6. The CDR3 runs 14 residues. CDR3 in amino acids: CASSVTSEYNEQFF. The CDR3 DNA sequence: TGCGCCAGCAGTGTTACTAGCGAGTACAATGAGCAGTTCTTC.